This TCR beta chain is drawn from a study of cytomegalovirus exposure and HLA in healthy donors. Study-wide points: Differences between HLA loci emerged in a later analysis of TCR association rates, with DRB1 most and HLA-C fewest. Within the data, a cluster of highly shared sequence variants was likely a sequencing artifact. In an earlier analysis, most TCR beta V segments were productive about 90% or about 30% of the time.

With regard to this clone: Antigen specificity is unknown.

The V and J ends lost 4 bases and 3 bases, in that order; junction bases with no gene match: 1. The CDR3 contains 14 residues. Germline V lookup: CDR1 MDHEN, CDR2 SYDVKM. Primers: 60 Vbeta forward and 13 Jbeta reverse. Produced via immunoSEQ multiplex PCR; TCRdb's table is partial and in-frame only. The data contain about 160,000 clones, roughly 78% of them singletons. The rearrangement links TRBV28 to TRBJ1-5; 9 bases are a match to TRBD1. Sequenced material: PBMCs. This receptor was identified in a man aged 35 to 55 in good health and CMV-seronegative. This CDR3 reads CASSWDRVNQPQHF. In nucleotides, the CDR3 is TGTGCCAGCAGTTGGGACAGGGTCAATCAGCCCCAGCATTTT.